This T cell receptor beta chain was recovered during a study of T cell responses to AZD1222 COVID-19 vaccine. The repertoire was sequenced with immunoSEQ multiplex PCR; TCRdb's copy has only in-frame clones and lacks some. The sample lists 130,000 or so clones, roughly 93% occurring once. Trimming stripped 6 bases from V and 5 bases from J, with 16 bases between. The CDR3 runs 15 residues. Germline lookup yields CDR1 SNHLY and CDR2 FYNNEI. The V and J genes are TRBV2 and TRBJ2-2; either TRBD1 or TRBD2 may supply D (7 bases each). The receptor's source is an adult in good health. Sequences were derived from peripheral blood, sampled on day 0 of AZD1222 vaccination. The CDR3 coding sequence is TGTGCCAGCAGGGGGGGGACAGTTGTGACCGGGGAGCTGTTTTTT. Its translation is CASRGGTVVTGELFF. The full variable domain, completed using reference TRBV2 and TRBJ2-2, is EPEVTQTPSHQVTQMGQEVILRCVPISNHLYFYWYRQILGQKVEFLVSFYNNEISEKSEIFDDQFSVERPDGSNFTLKIRSTKLEDSAMYFCASRGGTVVTGELFFGEGSRLTVL.